Presented here are 8 T cell receptor beta chains from one specimen sequenced in a study of blood T cell repertoires in COVID-19. The assay was immunoSEQ multiplex PCR, and TCRdb's table has in-frame clones only and misses some. The data contain 150,000 to 160,000 clones, roughly 82% of them singletons. The sequenced sample was peripheral blood. The source of these receptors is a woman in her forties or fifties with acute or convalescent COVID-19.

The rearrangement uses TRBV2 and TRBJ2-7, with a weak D call TRBD1 (5 bases). There are 14 residues in the CDR3. Germline V gives CDR1 SNHLY, CDR2 FYNNEI. The V and J ends lost 5 bases and 3 bases respectively, with 14 bases between them. CDR3 residues: CASSQRAGFYEQYF. The CDR3, as DNA: TGTGCCAGCAGTCAAAGGGCAGGGTTCTACGAGCAGTACTTC.

The V gene is TRBV7-2, the J gene TRBJ2-7; TRBD2 is a possible D gene (6 bases). CDR3 size: 17 residues. Germline CDR1 reads SGHTA; CDR2 reads FQGNSA. Trimming took 3 bases from V and 0 from J, leaving 18 bases between them. CDR3 sequence (DNA): TGTGCCAGCAGCTTGGCGGGAACTCTACATAGCTCCTACGAGCAGTACTTC. This translates into CASSLAGTLHSSYEQYF.

The chain uses TRBV10-3 and TRBJ2-6; D may be TRBD2 (6 bases). Trimming pared 3 bases from V and 0 bases from J, leaving 12 bases between. CDR1 is ENHRY and CDR2 is SYGVKD in the germline V gene. The CDR3 contains 17 residues. The CDR3 nucleotides are TGTGCCATCAGTGATCCGGGACTGGCCTCTGGGGCCAACGTCCTGACTTTC. This sequence encodes CAISDPGLASGANVLTF.

In its sample, this clone was seen a few times. The J gene is TRBJ2-5, the V gene TRBV18, with TRBD2 matching 8 bases. Looked up from germline, CDR1 is KGHSH and CDR2 is LQKENI. With 2 bases clipped from V and 2 bases from J, the junction kept 7 bases outside the gene matches. The CDR3 runs to 16 residues. CDR3 sequence (DNA): TGTGCCAGCTCACCAATGGCGGGGGGACTTCAAGAGACCCAGTACTTC. This gives the protein CASSPMAGGLQETQYF.

This chain's CDR3 is CASSSGIGNTIYF. The CDR3 DNA reads TGTGCCAGCAGTTCAGGGATAGGAAACACCATATATTTT. The V gene is TRBV7-2, the J gene TRBJ1-3, with D perhaps TRBD1 (5 bases). The CDR3 length is 13 residues. Germline assignment: CDR1 SGHTA and CDR2 FQGNSA. Between the trimmed V and J ends, which lost 6 bases and 4 bases, there was a span of 10 bases.

The chain employs TRBV3-1 (or the pseudogene TRBV3-2) and TRBJ1-1, with D unclear. The CDR3 spans 14 residues. Trimming cost V 4 bases and J 4 bases, with 13 bases left between them. CDR1 is LGHDT, CDR2 YNNKEL, per germline (reference sequence). CDR3: CASSPFEASTEAFF. The CDR3 DNA reads as TGTGCCAGCAGCCCCTTCGAGGCTAGCACTGAAGCTTTCTTT.

The CDR3 DNA reads as TGTGCCAGCAGCCCCCCACTAATTGGGGGCTACACCTTC. It translates to CASSPPLIGGYTF. The chain has TRBV9 and TRBJ1-2; D not certain. Trimming cost V 4 bases and J 8 bases, with 15 bases left between them. The CDR3 spans 13 residues. Germline V gene data show CDR1 as SGDLS and CDR2 as YYNGEE.

The gene calls are TRBV19 and TRBJ2-7; D might be TRBD2 (6 bases). Germline V lookup: CDR1 LNHDA, CDR2 SQIVND (reference sequence). V was pared by 4 bases and J by 3 bases, with 13 bases between. The CDR3 length is 14 residues. DNA of the CDR3: TGTGCCAGTAGTACCTATAGCGGTCTCTACGAGCAGTACTTC. It specifies CASSTYSGLYEQYF.